This TCR beta chain was sequenced during a study of beta chain features in type 1 diabetes. Study results and caveats: PCR might pick shorter templates more often, in the same way for patients and controls. Among patients, naive, central memory and Treg TCRB repertoires appeared more similar than among healthy donors.

V lost 6 bases, J lost 4 bases, and 12 bases lay in between. The CDR3 extends over 13 amino acids. Germline V lookup: CDR1 SEHNR, CDR2 FQNEAQ (reference sequence). Expressed TCRB transcripts were sequenced because the entire RNA isolate underwent reverse transcription. Sequencing used immunoSEQ multiplex PCR; TCRdb keeps in-frame clones, though not all of them. The repertoire holds around 300,000 clones, roughly 8% seen once, with over 0.8% in the top ten. Concerning this clone: The antigen remains unidentified.

The source is a woman younger than 30 in good health. This sequence joins TRBV7-9 and TRBJ1-1; D unresolved. Material for sequencing was central memory CD4+ T cells from blood. The CDR3 protein is CASRTGSLTEAFF. The CDR3, as DNA: TGTGCCAGCAGGACTGGGTCCCTCACTGAAGCTTTCTTT.